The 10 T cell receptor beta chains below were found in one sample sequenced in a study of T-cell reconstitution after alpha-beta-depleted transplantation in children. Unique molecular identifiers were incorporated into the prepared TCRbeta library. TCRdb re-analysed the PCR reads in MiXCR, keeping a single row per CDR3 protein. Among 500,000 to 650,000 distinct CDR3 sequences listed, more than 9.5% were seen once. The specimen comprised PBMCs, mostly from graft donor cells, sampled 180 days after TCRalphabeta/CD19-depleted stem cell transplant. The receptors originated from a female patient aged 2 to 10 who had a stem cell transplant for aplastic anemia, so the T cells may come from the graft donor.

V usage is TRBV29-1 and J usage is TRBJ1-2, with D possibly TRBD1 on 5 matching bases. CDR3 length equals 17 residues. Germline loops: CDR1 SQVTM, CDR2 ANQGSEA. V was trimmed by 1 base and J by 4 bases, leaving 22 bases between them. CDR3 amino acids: CSVEVRRWDRPSYGYTF. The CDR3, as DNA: TGCAGCGTTGAAGTTAGGAGGTGGGACCGTCCTTCCTATGGCTACACCTTC.

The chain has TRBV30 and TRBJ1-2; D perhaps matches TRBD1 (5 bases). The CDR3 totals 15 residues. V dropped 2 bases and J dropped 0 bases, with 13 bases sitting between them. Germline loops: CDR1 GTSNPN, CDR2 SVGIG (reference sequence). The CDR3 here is CAWSSGTAANYGYTF. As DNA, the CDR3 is TGTGCCTGGAGTTCCGGGACTGCAGCTAACTATGGCTACACCTTC.

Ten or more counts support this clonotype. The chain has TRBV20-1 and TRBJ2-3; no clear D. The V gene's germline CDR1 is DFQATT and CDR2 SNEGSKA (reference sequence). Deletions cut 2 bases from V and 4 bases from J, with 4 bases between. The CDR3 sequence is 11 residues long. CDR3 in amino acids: CSARKPDTQYF. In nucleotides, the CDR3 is TGCAGTGCTAGAAAACCAGATACGCAGTATTTT.

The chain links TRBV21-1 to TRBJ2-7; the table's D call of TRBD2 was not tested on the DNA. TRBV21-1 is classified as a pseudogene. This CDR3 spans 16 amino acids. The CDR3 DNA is TGTGCCAGTCACCCCGGGACTAGCTGGGGGTACTACGAGCAGTACGTC. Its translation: CASHPGTSWGYYEQYV.

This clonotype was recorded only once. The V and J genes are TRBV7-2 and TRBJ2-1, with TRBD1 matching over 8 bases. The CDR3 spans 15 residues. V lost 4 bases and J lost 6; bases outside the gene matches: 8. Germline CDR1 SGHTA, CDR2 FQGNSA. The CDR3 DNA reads TGTGCCAGCAGCTCACAGGGGGGAGGATCCAATGAGCAGTTCTTC. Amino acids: CASSSQGGGSNEQFF.

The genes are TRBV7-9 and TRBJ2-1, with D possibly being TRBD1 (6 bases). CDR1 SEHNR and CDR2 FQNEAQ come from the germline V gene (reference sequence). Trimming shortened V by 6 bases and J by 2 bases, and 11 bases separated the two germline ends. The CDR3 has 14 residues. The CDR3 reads CASRTTGTYNEQFF. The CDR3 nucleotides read TGTGCCAGCAGGACCACAGGGACCTACAATGAGCAGTTCTTC.

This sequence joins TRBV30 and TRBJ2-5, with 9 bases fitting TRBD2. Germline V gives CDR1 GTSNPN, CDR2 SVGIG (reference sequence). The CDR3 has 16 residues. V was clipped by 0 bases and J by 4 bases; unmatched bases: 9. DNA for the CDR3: TGTGCCTGGAGTGTAGGGTTCCTAGCGGGAACAGAGACCCAGTACTTC. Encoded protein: CAWSVGFLAGTETQYF. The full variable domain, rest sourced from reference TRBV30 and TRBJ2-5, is SQTIHQWPATLVQPVGSPLSLECTVEGTSNPNLYWYRQAAGRGLQLLFYSVGIGQISSEVPQNLSASRPQDRQFILSSKKLLLSDSGFYLCAWSVGFLAGTETQYFGPGTRLLVL.

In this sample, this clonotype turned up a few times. This chain's CDR3 is CSAKGQLIRDNEQFF. CDR3 sequence (DNA): TGCAGTGCTAAGGGACAGCTAATAAGGGACAATGAGCAGTTCTTC. This rearrangement joins TRBV20-1 to TRBJ2-1, with 7 bases lining up with TRBD1. With V trimmed by 4 bases and J by 5 bases, 11 bases remained unmatched. Looked up from germline, CDR1 is DFQATT and CDR2 is SNEGSKA (reference sequence). CDR3 size: 15 residues.

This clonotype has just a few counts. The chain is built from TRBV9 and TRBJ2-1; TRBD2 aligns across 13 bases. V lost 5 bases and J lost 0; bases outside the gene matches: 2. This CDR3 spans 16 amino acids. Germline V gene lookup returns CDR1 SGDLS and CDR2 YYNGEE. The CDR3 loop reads CASSGTSGNSYNEQFF. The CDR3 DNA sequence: TGTGCCAGCAGTGGGACTAGCGGGAACTCCTACAATGAGCAGTTCTTC.

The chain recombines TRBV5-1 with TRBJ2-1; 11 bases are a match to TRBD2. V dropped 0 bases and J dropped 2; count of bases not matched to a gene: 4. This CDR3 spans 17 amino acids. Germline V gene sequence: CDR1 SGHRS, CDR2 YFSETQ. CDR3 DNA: TGCGCCAGCAGCTTGGGACTAGCGGGGCGGACCTACAATGAGCAGTTCTTC. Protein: CASSLGLAGRTYNEQFF. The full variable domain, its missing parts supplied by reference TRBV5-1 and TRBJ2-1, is KAGVTQTPRYLIKTRGQQVTLSCSPISGHRSVSWYQQTPGQGLQFLFEYFSETQRNKGNFPGRFSGRQFSNSRSEMNVSTLELGDSALYLCASSLGLAGRTYNEQFFGPGTRLTVL.